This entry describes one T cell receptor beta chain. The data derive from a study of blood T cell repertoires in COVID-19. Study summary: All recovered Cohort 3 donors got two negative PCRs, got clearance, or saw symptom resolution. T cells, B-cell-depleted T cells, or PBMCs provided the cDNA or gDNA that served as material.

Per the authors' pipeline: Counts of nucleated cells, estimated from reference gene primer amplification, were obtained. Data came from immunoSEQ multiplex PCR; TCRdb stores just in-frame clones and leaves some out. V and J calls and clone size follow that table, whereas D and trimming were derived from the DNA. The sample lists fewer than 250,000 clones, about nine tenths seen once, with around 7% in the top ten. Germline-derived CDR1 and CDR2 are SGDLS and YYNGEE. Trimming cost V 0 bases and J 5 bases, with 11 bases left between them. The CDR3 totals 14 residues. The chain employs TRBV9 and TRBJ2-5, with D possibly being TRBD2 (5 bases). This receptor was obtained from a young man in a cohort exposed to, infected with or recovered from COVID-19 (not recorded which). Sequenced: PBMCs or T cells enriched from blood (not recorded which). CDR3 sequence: CASSVVEGAETQYF. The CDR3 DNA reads TGTGCCAGCAGCGTAGTTGAGGGCGCGGAGACCCAGTACTTC.